This TCR beta chain was retrieved from a study of Graves' ophthalmopathy and Graves' hyperthyroidism (dated 2018 in TCRdb). Looking at the study overall: Peripheral blood was collected at initial diagnosis, prior to any treatment. To tell Graves' ophthalmopathy apart from Graves' hyperthyroidism, and to predict which patients would progress to ophthalmopathy, the study relied on TCR beta repertoire signatures. In total, some 140 blood samples were TCR-sequenced: 40 to 45 ophthalmopathy, some 80 hyperthyroidism and some 17 hyperthyroidism-to-ophthalmopathy patients. To explore V-J signatures distinguishing ophthalmopathy from hyperthyroidism, a discovery set of about a hundred patients (about 41 ophthalmopathy, some 55 stable hyperthyroidism) was enrolled. For independent validation, a separate cohort was made up of 18 hyperthyroidism patients plus 17 patients who later progressed from hyperthyroidism to ophthalmopathy. In about six hyperthyroidism patients, T-cell repertoires of thyroid tissue and blood were compared. After sampling, hyperthyroidism patients received methimazole starting at 30 mg daily, and ophthalmopathy patients received high-dose intravenous methylprednisolone. The 75 to 100 discovery patients were randomly split 7:3 into training and test sets. Paper-wide results and their limitations: The 13-signature model separated ophthalmopathy from stable hyperthyroidism with roughly 90% sensitivity and 81.08% specificity in cross-validation, and 80%/75% in the test set. Most of the expanded thyroid clonotypes with a frequency above 0.001 were also detected in blood, and it was suggested that the thyroid immune response may be reflected by blood repertoires. No statistical method was used to predetermine the sample size, and group allocation was not hidden from the investigators. In validation, the model predicted ophthalmopathy progression with about 71% sensitivity and about 77% specificity; 12 predicted patients were CT-confirmed with GO in a median of about 6.1 months.

This clonotype was detected many times. There is no known antigen for this receptor. Base qualities are missing; no much larger clone stands one base away. V drops 3 bases and J drops 4 bases, leaving 11 bases in between. CDR1 and CDR2, looked up from the germline V gene, are KGHDR and SFDVKD. Taken from cysteine to phenylalanine, the CDR3 has 14 residues. The retained sequence is limited to the CDR3, 42 bases, with the frame set at the first base. TCR beta CDR3 regions were amplified from RNA transcripts for repertoire sequencing. HTBI primers and the Qiagen OneStep RT-PCR kit were used in a first-round RT-PCR, which was followed by a second-round multiplex PCR, size selection and purification. Sequencing of the libraries was carried out on an Illumina HiSeq2000 in paired-end mode with 100 bp reads. In the paper's pipeline: SOAPnuke was used to process the reads, removing any read that contained adapters or uncalled bases, had a mean Phred below 15, or lacked an exact match to the constant primer or identifier. COPE v1.2.5 was used to merge the high-quality paired reads. Each unique nucleotide sequence was defined as a clonotype, and clonotypes were aligned to IMGT TRB V, D and J references with MiTCR v1.1. Analysis was restricted to V-J combinations with a frequency above 0.0001, which covered 98% to 99.2% of repertoires. For each V-J combination, a TCR clonal expansion and chaos score was defined as the ratio of F50 clonal expansion to chaos observed in the TCRdist matrix. Welch's t-statistics and random forest were used to narrow the features down to 10 to 15 V-J combinations, which were then fed into a naive Bayes classifier. The Morisita-Horn index was used to measure how similar the thyroid and blood repertoires were. TCRdb passed the public sequencing reads through fastp at Q25 and MiXCR, retaining productive beta sequences. A single entry per CDR3 protein holds the most common genes and DNA from its merged rows. These V and J calls rely on TCRdb rather than the paper's analysis. Across this sample there are approximately 160,000 distinct CDR3 sequences, with around 39% seen only once. The top ten clonotypes cover nearly 9% of the sample.

Ophthalmopathy patients were characterized by moderately to severely active disease, a Clinical Activity Score of at least 3, a NOSPECS grade of at least 4, and a disease duration under 3 months. Patients with other autoimmune diseases, uncontrolled infections, pregnancy or lactation were excluded from the study. Clinical symptoms, serum thyroxine, TRAb, thyroid ultrasound and orbital computed tomography formed the basis of the diagnosis. Ficoll-Paque density gradient centrifugation was used to isolate PBMCs from 8 to 10 ml of fresh peripheral blood. Trizol reagent was used to extract the total RNA, and its quality was then checked on an Agilent 2100 Bioanalyzer.

The rearranged segments are TRBV24-1 and TRBJ1-2, with the D segment identity uncertain. The clonotype was recovered from a man aged 25-45 years with Graves' ophthalmopathy. Donor details come from another sample of the same person, matched by shared clones. The sequencing sample was made of peripheral blood. The encoded CDR3 is CATSDARQLYGYTF. The DNA reads as follows: TGTGCCACCAGTGATGCGCGGCAGCTCTATGGCTACACCTTC.